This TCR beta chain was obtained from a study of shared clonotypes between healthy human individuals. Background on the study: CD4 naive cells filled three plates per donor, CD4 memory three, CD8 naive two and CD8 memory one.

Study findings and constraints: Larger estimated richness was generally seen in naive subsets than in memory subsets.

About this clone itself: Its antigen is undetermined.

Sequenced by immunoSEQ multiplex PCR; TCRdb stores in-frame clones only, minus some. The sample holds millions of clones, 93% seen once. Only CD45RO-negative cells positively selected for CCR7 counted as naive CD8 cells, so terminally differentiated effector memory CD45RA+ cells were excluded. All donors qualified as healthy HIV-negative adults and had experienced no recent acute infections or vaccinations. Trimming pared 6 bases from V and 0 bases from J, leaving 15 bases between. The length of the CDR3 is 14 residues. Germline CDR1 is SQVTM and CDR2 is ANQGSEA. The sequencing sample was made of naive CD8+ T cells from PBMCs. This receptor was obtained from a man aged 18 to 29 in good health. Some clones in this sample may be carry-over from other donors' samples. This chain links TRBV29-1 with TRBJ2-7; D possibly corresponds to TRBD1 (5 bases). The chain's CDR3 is CSVADRKGSYEQYF. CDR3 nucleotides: TGCAGCGTCGCCGACAGAAAGGGCTCCTACGAGCAGTACTTC.